The 29 T cell receptor beta chains listed next were all sequenced from one sample in a study of T cell responses to AZD1222 COVID-19 vaccine. The protocol was immunoSEQ multiplex PCR, while the TCRdb copy is restricted to in-frame clones and leaves out a portion. The table shows more than 95,000 clones, with 75% to 90% occurring only once. This specimen was peripheral blood, taken on day 0 of MenACWY control vaccination. Receptors originate from an adult in good health.

The chain employs TRBV25-1 and TRBJ1-1; 9 bases are a match to TRBD1. CDR1 MGHDK and CDR2 SYGVNS come from the germline V gene. The junction had 1 base not matched to a gene; V was cut back by 7 bases and J by 1 base. This CDR3 contains 13 residues. In nucleotides, the CDR3 is TGTGCCAGCAAGGGACAGGGGAACACTGAAGCTTTCTTT. It encodes CASKGQGNTEAFF.

This chain connects TRBV6-1 to TRBJ2-3; 8 bases fit TRBD2. Looked up from germline, CDR1 is MNHNS and CDR2 is SASEGT. The trim removed 2 bases at V and 0 bases at J, leaving 1 base unmatched. CDR3 size: 15 residues. In DNA form, the CDR3 reads TGTGCCAGCAGTGAATTAGCGGGGAGCACAGATACGCAGTATTTT. Its translation: CASSELAGSTDTQYF.

This clone was seen only a few times. V gene TRBV2 combines with J gene TRBJ2-1; no clear D gene. From germline, CDR1 is SNHLY and CDR2 FYNNEI. V was pared by 7 bases and J by 5 bases, with 6 bases between. This CDR3 has 11 residues. The CDR3: CASKVDNEQFF. In DNA, the CDR3 is TGTGCCAGCAAGGTCGACAATGAGCAGTTCTTC.

The chain couples TRBV3-1 (or the pseudogene TRBV3-2) to TRBJ1-1, with TRBD1 matching over 12 bases. The CDR3 has 13 amino acids. The trim removed 4 bases at V and 10 bases at J, leaving 4 bases unmatched. Per the germline V gene, CDR1 is LGHDT and CDR2 is YNNKEL (reference sequence). This chain's CDR3 is CASSPGQGARAFF. CDR3 nucleotides: TGTGCCAGCAGCCCGGGACAGGGGGCGAGAGCTTTCTTT.

V gene TRBV5-4 combines with J gene TRBJ2-2; D unclear. V lost 4 bases to trimming and J lost 6 bases, with 10 bases between them. The length of the CDR3 is 13 residues. CDR1 is SGHNT and CDR2 is YYREEE in the germline V gene (reference sequence). The CDR3, as DNA: TGTGCCAGCAGCCCGCTAGGACCCGGGGAGCTGTTTTTT. Amino acid sequence: CASSPLGPGELFF.

The chain links TRBV5-8 to TRBJ2-7; TRBD2 might be the D (6 bases). The CDR3 is 16 residues long. Trimming removed 3 bases from V and 0 bases from J, with 16 bases in between. Germline V gene sequence: CDR1 SGHTS, CDR2 YDEGEE. The CDR3 sequence: CASSSGRGHLSYEQYF. CDR3 bases: TGTGCCAGCAGCTCCGGGCGGGGCCATCTCTCCTACGAGCAGTACTTC.

This chain joins TRBV5-4 and TRBJ2-1; TRBD2 agrees at 13 bases. J lost 14 bases, V lost 0 bases, and 11 bases had no gene match. Looked up from germline, CDR1 is SGHNT and CDR2 is YYREEE (reference sequence). There are 16 residues in the CDR3. CDR3 residues: CASSLVVTSGRRREFF. Written as DNA, the CDR3 is TGTGCCAGCAGCTTGGTGGTGACTAGCGGGAGGCGCCGGGAGTTCTTC.

The V gene is TRBV5-1, the J gene TRBJ2-3, with TRBD1 matching over 7 bases. Germline V lookup: CDR1 SGHRS, CDR2 YFSETQ. Losses at the gene ends were 1 base for V and 0 bases for J; bases not matched to a gene: 2. This CDR3 spans 15 amino acids. The CDR3 DNA reads as TGCGCCAGCAGCTTGACAGGGGCTAGCACAGATACGCAGTATTTT. As protein: CASSLTGASTDTQYF.

The rearrangement joins TRBV9 to TRBJ1-4; D gene uncertain. Trimming shortened V by 0 bases and J by 0 bases, and 9 bases separated the two germline ends. The CDR3 has 16 amino acids. Germline assignment: CDR1 SGDLS and CDR2 YYNGEE. DNA for the CDR3: TGTGCCAGCAGCGTAGGTCACGGTGCAACTAATGAAAAACTGTTTTTT. It translates to CASSVGHGATNEKLFF.

The chain recombines TRBV3-1 (or the pseudogene TRBV3-2) with TRBJ1-2, with D possibly matching TRBD1 (5 bases). This CDR3 region has 14 residues. Germline-derived CDR1 and CDR2 are LGHDT and YNNKEL (reference sequence). The V and J ends lost 4 bases and 4 bases respectively, with 13 bases between them. CDR3 bases: TGTGCCAGCAGCCCGGGATCGGGGGGCTATGGCTACACCTTC. Translating it yields CASSPGSGGYGYTF.

The chain joins TRBV6-6 to TRBJ1-2; D is possibly TRBD1 (6 bases). The V and J ends lost 7 bases and 3 bases respectively, with 21 bases between them. There are 16 residues in the CDR3. The germline V gene encodes CDR1 MNHNY and CDR2 SVGAGI (reference sequence). The CDR3 coding sequence is TGTGCCAGCACCCCATACTCGTCACAGGGAGACTATGGCTACACCTTC. Protein product: CASTPYSSQGDYGYTF.

CDR3 in amino acids: CASSLEAGVRNEQFF. The CDR3 coding sequence is TGCGCCAGCAGCTTGGAAGCGGGAGTTAGGAATGAGCAGTTCTTC. The chain carries TRBV5-1 and TRBJ2-1, with TRBD2 matching 8 bases. The CDR3 loop spans 15 amino acids. In germline, CDR1 is SGHRS, CDR2 YFSETQ. V shed 0 bases and J 7 bases; nucleotides not matched to a gene: 6.

The chain is built from TRBV7-3 and TRBJ2-1, with D tentatively TRBD2 (7 bases). Germline assignment: CDR1 SGHTA and CDR2 FQGTGA. The CDR3 runs to 15 residues. Trimming pared 4 bases from V and 5 bases from J, leaving 15 bases between. CDR3 nucleotides: TGTGCCAGCAGCTCTCCCGGGGGGCAAAACAATGAGCAGTTCTTC. It specifies CASSSPGGQNNEQFF.

This chain links TRBV5-1 with TRBJ1-3; D ambiguous. Germline V gives CDR1 SGHRS, CDR2 YFSETQ. This CDR3 contains 13 residues. The V end lost 4 bases, the J end lost 3 bases, and 8 bases lay between the germline ends. The CDR3 DNA follows: TGCGCCAGCAGCCCGGGGTATGGAAACACCATATATTTT. Its translation: CASSPGYGNTIYF.

The genes are TRBV7-9 and TRBJ1-2; 12 positions match TRBD1. V lost 3 bases, J lost 4 bases, and 9 bases stayed unmatched. This CDR3 spans 17 amino acids. The germline CDR1 and CDR2 sequences are SEHNR and FQNEAQ (reference sequence). The CDR3 nucleotides are TGTGCCAGCAGCTTTGAGGGACAGGGGGCCCTAGGCTATGGCTACACCTTC. It encodes CASSFEGQGALGYGYTF.

There are a few counts of this clone. The chain recombines TRBV5-5 with TRBJ1-1; TRBD1 aligns across 10 bases. V shed 4 bases and J 5 bases; nucleotides not matched to a gene: 8. Germline-derived CDR1 and CDR2 are SGHKS and YYEKEE (reference sequence). CDR3 length equals 15 residues. The CDR3 DNA reads TGTGCCAGCAGCGCACAGACAGGGGGCAGGACTGAAGCTTTCTTT. Protein sequence: CASSAQTGGRTEAFF.

The chain uses TRBV6-4 and TRBJ1-5; no reliable D call. CDR1 is MRHNA, CDR2 SNTAGT, per germline. The CDR3 extends over 17 amino acids. V lost 6 bases and J 2 bases, leaving 20 bases between the germline ends. This chain's CDR3 is CASRLHRVVGCNQPQHF. Written as DNA, the CDR3 is TGTGCCAGCAGGTTACACCGGGTCGTGGGCTGCAATCAGCCCCAGCATTTT.

The chain employs TRBV5-6 and TRBJ1-1; no clear D gene. The CDR3 has 12 residues. The V and J ends lost 3 bases and 7 bases respectively, with 10 bases between them. Looked up from germline, CDR1 is SGHDT and CDR2 is YYEEEE. As DNA, the CDR3 is TGTGCCAGCAGCTCGCGATGGGATGAAGCTTTCTTT. Amino acids: CASSSRWDEAFF.

V and J are TRBV4-2 and TRBJ2-3; 11 positions agree with TRBD2. Germline values: CDR1 LGHNA, CDR2 YNFKEQ. The V segment lost 6 bases and the J segment 0 bases; nucleotides outside the gene matches: 8. This CDR3 comprises 17 residues. The CDR3: CASSRLAGISSTDTQYF. The DNA of the CDR3 is TGTGCCAGCAGTCGACTAGCGGGAATATCTAGCACAGATACGCAGTATTTT.

This chain uses TRBV4-2 with TRBJ2-1, with D uncertain. Trimming stripped 0 bases from V and 0 bases from J, with 12 bases between. The CDR3 loop spans 17 amino acids. Germline V gives CDR1 LGHNA, CDR2 YNFKEQ. CDR3 residues: CASSQERGSSSYNEQFF. CDR3 sequence (DNA): TGTGCCAGCAGCCAAGAGCGCGGATCAAGCTCCTACAATGAGCAGTTCTTC.

The V and J genes are TRBV3-1 (or the pseudogene TRBV3-2) and TRBJ2-7; D is possibly TRBD1 (6 bases). The CDR3 is made up of 14 amino acids. The germline V gene encodes CDR1 LGHDT and CDR2 YNNKEL (reference sequence). With 3 bases removed from V and 6 bases from J, the gap between germline ends came to 15 bases. CDR3 DNA sequence: TGTGCCAGCAGCCACGTGCTCAAGGGGGTCGAGCAGTACTTC. Protein sequence: CASSHVLKGVEQYF.

The rearrangement joins TRBV3-1 (or the pseudogene TRBV3-2) to TRBJ2-2, with D possibly being TRBD1 (5 bases). The germline V and J ends were trimmed by 2 bases and 1 base, with 8 bases remaining between them. CDR1 LGHDT and CDR2 YNNKEL come from the germline V gene (reference sequence). This CDR3 spans 15 amino acids. The CDR3 reads CASSQRTRNTGELFF. The DNA of the CDR3 is TGTGCCAGCAGCCAAAGGACAAGGAACACCGGGGAGCTGTTTTTT.

The chain uses TRBV7-2 and TRBJ2-7; 7 nucleotides agree with TRBD1. Germline V gene sequence: CDR1 SGHTA, CDR2 FQGNSA. After removal of 8 bases from V and 2 bases from J, the junction contained 12 bases not matched to a gene. CDR3 length equals 15 residues. The CDR3 nucleotides read TGTGCCAGCGCCATGTCCGGGACAGCGGCCTACGAGCAGTACTTC. Translated, it gives CASAMSGTAAYEQYF.

The V call is TRBV3-1 (or the pseudogene TRBV3-2), the J call TRBJ1-6; D gene unclear. Germline CDR1 and CDR2: LGHDT and YNNKEL (reference sequence). Trimming cost V 4 bases and J 2 bases, with 15 bases left between them. The CDR3 totals 17 residues. The CDR3 DNA is TGTGCCAGCAGCCTAATGGGGTTGGGCACCTATAATTCACCCCTCCACTTT. Encoded protein: CASSLMGLGTYNSPLHF.

This clone is large (0.1 to 1%). The chain has TRBV4-3 and TRBJ2-1; perhaps TRBD2 as D (5 bases). There are 14 residues in the CDR3. V lost 4 bases and J lost 7, with 14 bases in between. Germline-derived CDR1 and CDR2 are LGHNA and YSLEER. In DNA, the CDR3 is TGCGCCAGCAGCCCCCGGGGTAGCTCAAATGAGCAGTTCTTC. Amino acids: CASSPRGSSNEQFF.

The CDR3 DNA reads as TGCGCCAGCAGCTTGGATGTGAATTCACCCCTCCACTTT. This translates into CASSLDVNSPLHF. This chain connects TRBV5-1 to TRBJ1-6; D ambiguous. This CDR3 contains 13 residues. The germline V gene encodes CDR1 SGHRS and CDR2 YFSETQ. V gave up 0 bases and J gave up 7 bases, with 5 bases separating them.

The chain is built from TRBV6-5 and TRBJ1-1; D may be TRBD1 (5 bases). The CDR3 is 14 amino acids. Trimming cost V 8 bases and J 5 bases, with 18 bases left between them. CDR1 and CDR2 (germline): MNHEY, SVGAGI. DNA for the CDR3: TGTGCCAGCGGGACCGGGGGACGATTTACTGAAGCTTTCTTT. Translated, it gives CASGTGGRFTEAFF.

This sequence joins TRBV5-4 and TRBJ1-6, with no clear D. The V gene lost 2 bases and the J gene lost 5 bases, with 11 bases spanning the gap. Germline V gives CDR1 SGHNT, CDR2 YYREEE (reference sequence). The CDR3 loop spans 15 amino acids. Written as DNA, the CDR3 is TGTGCCAGCAGCTTCTCCAATCGCGATAATTCACCCCTCCACTTT. Encoded protein: CASSFSNRDNSPLHF.

This clone turned up a few times. The chain has TRBV27 and TRBJ1-2; perhaps TRBD1 as D (6 bases). Germline loops: CDR1 MNHEY, CDR2 SMNVEV (reference sequence). The CDR3 is 15 amino acids. V lost 5 bases, J lost 10 bases, and 23 bases lay in between. The CDR3 DNA reads as TGTGCCAGCAGTGGGGGCGTCCCGACTTTCGGTCCCTACACCTTC. Translating it yields CASSGGVPTFGPYTF.